This passage covers 13 T cell receptor beta chains from one sample sequenced in a study of blood T cell repertoires in COVID-19. The data were produced by immunoSEQ multiplex PCR, yet TCRdb's version contains in-frame clones alone and is incomplete. Here the sample spans fewer than 250,000 clones, 70% to 90% being singletons. Sequencing input: peripheral blood. The source is a woman aged 55-75 years with active or convalescent COVID-19.

The rearrangement links TRBV11-2 to TRBJ1-2; the D gene is possibly TRBD1 (6 bases). V lost 3 bases to trimming and J lost 6 bases, with 11 bases between them. Germline V gene data show CDR1 as SGHAT and CDR2 as FQNNGV. This CDR3 has 13 residues. The CDR3 spells CASSFGGGDGYTF. The CDR3 region has the DNA TGTGCCAGCAGCTTCGGGGGGGGCGATGGCTACACCTTC.

The J gene is TRBJ2-1, the V gene TRBV11-3; D remains ambiguous. CDR1 and CDR2 (germline): SGHNT, YENEEA. The V end was cut by 5 bases, the J end by 0 bases, with 8 bases between. The CDR3 has 14 amino acids. The CDR3 DNA reads TGTGCCAGCAGCCGCGAGAGCTCCTACAATGAGCAGTTCTTC. It specifies CASSRESSYNEQFF.

V usage is TRBV9 and J usage is TRBJ1-6; D gene uncertain. Trimming shortened V by 0 bases and J by 1 base, and 5 bases separated the two germline ends. CDR1 is SGDLS and CDR2 is YYNGEE in the germline V gene. The CDR3 is 15 amino acids. The CDR3 DNA follows: TGTGCCAGCAGCGTAGCTGTATCCTATAATTCACCCCTCCACTTT. It yields the protein CASSVAVSYNSPLHF.

This clone came up a few times. DNA for the CDR3: TGTGCCAGTACCAGCGGCTATGGCTACACCTTC. Residues: CASTSGYGYTF. The gene calls are TRBV19 and TRBJ1-2; D is unresolved. This CDR3 spans 11 amino acids. V lost 7 bases to trimming and J lost 4 bases, with 7 bases between them. Germline CDR1 and CDR2: LNHDA and SQIVND (reference sequence).

This clone was observed a single time. The CDR3 DNA follows: TGTGCCAGCAGCCTCAGACCGGGGGTCTCACGAAACACCATATATTTT. Translating gives CASSLRPGVSRNTIYF. The chain recombines TRBV5-6 with TRBJ1-3; tentative D call: TRBD1 (5 bases). Germline lookup yields CDR1 SGHDT and CDR2 YYEEEE. The CDR3 has 16 amino acids. V shed 4 bases and J shed 5 bases, with 19 bases lying between them.

V and J are TRBV28 and TRBJ1-4, with TRBD1 matching 9 bases. Germline CDR1 reads MDHEN; CDR2 reads SYDVKM. The CDR3 runs 14 residues. J was trimmed by 6 bases and V by 8 bases; bases with no gene match: 7. The CDR3 coding sequence is TGTGCCAGCGGCAGACAGGGGGTGGATGAAAAACTGTTTTTT. As protein: CASGRQGVDEKLFF.

This chain joins TRBV6-5 and TRBJ2-1; a weak D match, TRBD2 (5 bases). Trimming shortened V by 4 bases and J by 5 bases, and 12 bases separated the two germline ends. Germline values: CDR1 MNHEY, CDR2 SVGAGI. This CDR3 has 14 amino acids. The CDR3 DNA reads TGTGCCAGCAGTTTATACGGGGATGACAATGAGCAGTTCTTC. Translating gives CASSLYGDDNEQFF.

V gene TRBV12-5 combines with J gene TRBJ2-7, with a weak D call TRBD1 (6 bases). The CDR3 extends over 13 amino acids. V was pared by 3 bases and J by 6 bases, with 12 bases between. CDR1 LGHNT and CDR2 FRNRAP come from the germline V gene. CDR3 DNA: TGTGCTAGTGGTTTAGCCAGGGGCCGCGAGCAGTACTTC. It specifies CASGLARGREQYF.

The genes are TRBV30 and TRBJ1-2; D possibly corresponds to TRBD1 (5 bases). V lost 0 bases and J lost 4, with 18 bases in between. Per germline, CDR1 GTSNPN and CDR2 SVGIG (reference sequence). The CDR3 contains 16 residues. CDR3 DNA sequence: TGTGCCTGGAGTGTACGGTCTGGGGCCCCTATCTATGGCTACACCTTC. This gives the protein CAWSVRSGAPIYGYTF.

The chain couples TRBV7-2 to TRBJ1-6, with D uncertain. Germline CDR1 is SGHTA and CDR2 is FQGNSA. CDR3 length: 13 amino acids. The V end lost 5 bases, the J end lost 6 bases, and 8 bases lay between the germline ends. CDR3 sequence (DNA): TGTGCCAGCAGCCAGAGGGTTAATTCACCCCTCCACTTT. Protein product: CASSQRVNSPLHF. The full variable domain, in which reference TRBV7-2 and TRBJ1-6 provide the parts outside the CDR3, is GAGVSQSPSNKVTEKGKDVELRCDPISGHTALYWYRQSLGQGLEFLIYFQGNSAPDKSGLPSDRFSAERTGGSVSTLTIQRTQQEDSAVYLCASSQRVNSPLHFGNGTRLTVT.

The rearrangement uses TRBV6-5 and TRBJ2-7; D is perhaps TRBD1 (6 bases). V was clipped by 6 bases and J by 2 bases, with 14 bases between them. CDR3 size: 14 residues. The germline gives CDR1 MNHEY, CDR2 SVGAGI. The CDR3 coding sequence is TGTGCCAGCAGAAACACAGGGTTCCCCTACGAGCAGTACTTC. Amino acid sequence: CASRNTGFPYEQYF.

The rearrangement links TRBV15 to TRBJ2-1; the D gene is possibly TRBD1 (6 bases). The CDR3 consists of 13 residues. Looked up from germline, CDR1 is LNHNV and CDR2 is YYDKDF (reference sequence). V was trimmed by 5 bases and J by 7 bases, leaving 12 bases between them. The CDR3: CATSPGQNNEQFF. As DNA, the CDR3 is TGTGCCACCAGCCCCGGACAGAATAATGAGCAGTTCTTC.

This clone has a single count. This chain connects TRBV29-1 to TRBJ2-3; perhaps TRBD2 as D (5 bases). This CDR3 spans 15 amino acids. The V end was cut by 4 bases, the J end by 0 bases, with 14 bases between. Germline V gene lookup returns CDR1 SQVTM and CDR2 ANQGSEA. CDR3 in DNA: TGCAGCGTTGCCGCGACGAGGACTAGCACAGATACGCAGTATTTT. Translating it yields CSVAATRTSTDTQYF.